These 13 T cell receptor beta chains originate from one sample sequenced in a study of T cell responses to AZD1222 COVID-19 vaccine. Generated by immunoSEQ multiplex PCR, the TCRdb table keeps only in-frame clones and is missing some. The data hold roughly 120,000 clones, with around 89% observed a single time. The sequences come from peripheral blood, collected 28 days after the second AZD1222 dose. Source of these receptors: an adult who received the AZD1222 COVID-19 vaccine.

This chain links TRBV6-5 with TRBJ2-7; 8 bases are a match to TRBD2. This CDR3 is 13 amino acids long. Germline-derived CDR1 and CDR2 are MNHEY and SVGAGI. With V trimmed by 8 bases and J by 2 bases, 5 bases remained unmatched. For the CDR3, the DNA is TGTGCCAGCGGGCGCGGGGGGACCTACGAGCAGTACTTC. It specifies CASGRGGTYEQYF.

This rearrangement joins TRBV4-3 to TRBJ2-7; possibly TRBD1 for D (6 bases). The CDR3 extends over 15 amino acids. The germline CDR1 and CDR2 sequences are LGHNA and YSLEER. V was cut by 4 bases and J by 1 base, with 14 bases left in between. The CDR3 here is CASSPSAGASYEQYF. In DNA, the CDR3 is TGCGCCAGCAGCCCGTCGGCAGGGGCGTCCTACGAGCAGTACTTC.

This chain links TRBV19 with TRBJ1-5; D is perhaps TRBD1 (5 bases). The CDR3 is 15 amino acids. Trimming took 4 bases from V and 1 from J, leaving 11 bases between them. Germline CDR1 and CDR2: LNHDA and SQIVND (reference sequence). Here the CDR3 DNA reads TGTGCCAGTAGTAAAGGGGATTGGAGCAATCAGCCCCAGCATTTT. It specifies CASSKGDWSNQPQHF.

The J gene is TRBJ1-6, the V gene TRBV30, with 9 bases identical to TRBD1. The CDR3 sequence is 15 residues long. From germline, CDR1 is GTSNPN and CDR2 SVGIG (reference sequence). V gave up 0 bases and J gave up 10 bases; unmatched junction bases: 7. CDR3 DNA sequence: TGTGCCTGGAGTGTAGCCGGGACAGGGAGCTCACCCCTCCACTTT. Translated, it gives CAWSVAGTGSSPLHF.

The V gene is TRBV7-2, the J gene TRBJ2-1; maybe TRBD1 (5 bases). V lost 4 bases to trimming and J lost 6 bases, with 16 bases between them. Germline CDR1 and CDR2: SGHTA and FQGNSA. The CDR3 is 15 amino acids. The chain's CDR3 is CASSSTPGFPNEQFF. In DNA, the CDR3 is TGTGCCAGCAGCTCCACCCCAGGGTTCCCCAATGAGCAGTTCTTC.

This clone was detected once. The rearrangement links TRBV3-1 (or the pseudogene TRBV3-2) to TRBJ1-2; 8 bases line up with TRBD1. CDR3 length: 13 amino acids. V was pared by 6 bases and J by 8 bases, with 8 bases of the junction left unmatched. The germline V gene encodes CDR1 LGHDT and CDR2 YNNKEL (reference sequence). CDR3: CASSRQGSRGYTF. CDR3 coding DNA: TGTGCCAGCAGTCGACAGGGGAGTCGCGGCTACACCTTC.

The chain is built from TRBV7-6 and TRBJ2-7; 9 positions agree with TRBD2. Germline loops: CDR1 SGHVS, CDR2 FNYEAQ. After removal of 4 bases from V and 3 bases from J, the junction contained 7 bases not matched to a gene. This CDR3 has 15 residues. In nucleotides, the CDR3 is TGTGCCAGCAGCTCGCCCGGGACTAGCAGCTACGAGCAGTACTTC. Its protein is CASSSPGTSSYEQYF. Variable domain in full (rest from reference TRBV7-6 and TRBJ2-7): GAGVSQSPRYKVTKRGQDVALRCDPISGHVSLYWYRQALGQGPEFLTYFNYEAQQDKSGLPNDRFSAERPEGSISTLTIQRTEQRDSAMYRCASSSPGTSSYEQYFGPGTRLTVT.

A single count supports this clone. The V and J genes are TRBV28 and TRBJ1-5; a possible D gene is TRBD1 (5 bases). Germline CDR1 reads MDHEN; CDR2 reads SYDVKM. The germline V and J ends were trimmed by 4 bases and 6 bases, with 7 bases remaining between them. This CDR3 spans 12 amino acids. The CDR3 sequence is CASSWGIQPQHF. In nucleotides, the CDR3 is TGTGCCAGCAGTTGGGGCATTCAGCCCCAGCATTTT.

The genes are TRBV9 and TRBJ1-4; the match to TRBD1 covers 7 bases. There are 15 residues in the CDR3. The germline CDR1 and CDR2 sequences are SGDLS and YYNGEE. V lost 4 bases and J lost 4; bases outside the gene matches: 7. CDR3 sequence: CASSPQGGGNEKLFF. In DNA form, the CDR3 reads TGTGCCAGCAGCCCCCAGGGGGGTGGTAATGAAAAACTGTTTTTT.

CDR3 protein: CASSSSVGSYEQYF. The CDR3 nucleotides read TGTGCCAGCAGTTCAAGCGTAGGCTCCTACGAGCAGTACTTC. V gene TRBV27 combines with J gene TRBJ2-7; D not resolved. From germline, CDR1 is MNHEY and CDR2 SMNVEV (reference sequence). This CDR3 has 14 amino acids. The ends were cut back, 4 bases at V and 0 bases at J, with 10 bases in the middle.

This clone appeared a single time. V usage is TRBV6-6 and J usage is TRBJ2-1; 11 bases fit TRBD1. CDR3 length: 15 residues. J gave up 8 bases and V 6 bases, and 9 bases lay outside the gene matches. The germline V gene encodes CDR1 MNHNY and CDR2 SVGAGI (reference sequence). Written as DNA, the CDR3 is TGTGCCAGCAGGGATGGACAGGGGGCTGGGTATGAGCAGTTCTTC. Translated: CASRDGQGAGYEQFF.

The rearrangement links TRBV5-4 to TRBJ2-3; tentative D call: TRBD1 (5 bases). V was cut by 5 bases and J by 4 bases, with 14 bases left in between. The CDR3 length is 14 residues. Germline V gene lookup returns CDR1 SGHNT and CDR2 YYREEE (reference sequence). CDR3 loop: CASSYSGIADTQYF. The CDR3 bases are TGTGCCAGCAGTTATTCAGGGATCGCAGATACGCAGTATTTT.

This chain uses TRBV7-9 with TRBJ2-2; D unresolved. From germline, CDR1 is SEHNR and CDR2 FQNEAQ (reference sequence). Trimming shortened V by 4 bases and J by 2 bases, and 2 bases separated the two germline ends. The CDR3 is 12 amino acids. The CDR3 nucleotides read TGTGCCAGCAGCTCCAACACCGGGGAGCTGTTTTTT. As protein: CASSSNTGELFF. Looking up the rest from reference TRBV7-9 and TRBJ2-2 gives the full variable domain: DTGVSQNPRHKITKRGQNVTFRCDPISEHNRLYWYRQTLGQGPEFLTYFQNEAQLEKSRLLSDRFSAERPKGSFSTLEIQRTEQGDSAMYLCASSSNTGELFFGEGSRLTVL.